A selection of T cell receptor beta chains follows, all from one sample in a study of cytotoxic CD8 clonotypes in ibrutinib-treated CLL. Produced via immunoSEQ multiplex PCR; TCRdb's table is partial and in-frame only. Of some 290,000 clones listed, roughly 79% are singletons. The sequencing here drew on PBMCs, taken before ibrutinib treatment. Every receptor here comes from a human donor with chronic lymphocytic leukemia. Both conserved end residues are part of each CDR3. Each record gives: D gene, clone size, V gene, J gene, CDR3 length, CDR3 protein, CDR3 DNA. D genes are given only for firm matches. The size entry is marked missing in some rows and otherwise reads once, few, many or a size class.

d_call: TRBD1
clone_size: .
v_call: TRBV5-5
j_call: TRBJ2-7
cdr3_length: 13
cdr3_aa: CASSSGTGSWQYF
cdr3_nt: TGTGCCAGCAGTTCCGGGACAGGGTCGTGGCAGTACTTC

d_call: .
clone_size: .
v_call: TRBV4-2
j_call: TRBJ2-2
cdr3_length: 13
cdr3_aa: CASSREFTGELFF
cdr3_nt: TGTGCCAGCAGCCGGGAGTTCACCGGGGAGCTGTTTTTT

d_call: .
clone_size: .
v_call: TRBV20-1
j_call: TRBJ2-5
cdr3_length: 11
cdr3_aa: CSAEQRETQYF
cdr3_nt: TGCAGTGCTGAACAGCGGGAGACCCAGTACTTC

d_call: TRBD2
clone_size: .
v_call: TRBV5-1
j_call: TRBJ2-2
cdr3_length: 17
cdr3_aa: CASSSPRSGGNTGELFF
cdr3_nt: TGCGCCAGCAGCTCGCCTCGGAGCGGGGGGAACACCGGGGAGCTGTTTTTT

d_call: TRBD1
clone_size: .
v_call: TRBV9
j_call: TRBJ2-5
cdr3_length: 16
cdr3_aa: CASSTLFTGDQETQYF
cdr3_nt: TGTGCCAGCAGTACCTTATTCACAGGGGACCAAGAGACCCAGTACTTC

d_call: .
clone_size: .
v_call: TRBV2
j_call: TRBJ2-2
cdr3_length: 17
cdr3_aa: CASIYRHGPGNLGELFF
cdr3_nt: TGTGCCAGCATTTATCGTCATGGTCCAGGCAATTTAGGGGAGCTGTTTTTT

d_call: .
clone_size: .
v_call: TRBV4-3
j_call: TRBJ1-5
cdr3_length: 14
cdr3_aa: CASSARWGDQPQHF
cdr3_nt: TGCGCCAGCAGCGCCAGGTGGGGAGATCAGCCCCAGCATTTT

d_call: .
clone_size: .
v_call: TRBV19
j_call: TRBJ2-3
cdr3_length: 14
cdr3_aa: CASSPQGITDTQYF
cdr3_nt: TGTGCCAGTAGTCCCCAGGGTATCACAGATACGCAGTATTTT

d_call: .
clone_size: few
v_call: TRBV10-3
j_call: TRBJ2-5
cdr3_length: 12
cdr3_aa: CAITRAKETQYF
cdr3_nt: TGTGCCATCACCAGAGCAAAAGAGACCCAGTACTTC

d_call: .
clone_size: .
v_call: TRBV6-5
j_call: TRBJ2-7
cdr3_length: 15
cdr3_aa: CASSYKAEDLRGQYF
cdr3_nt: TGTGCCAGCAGTTACAAGGCGGAAGATCTACGTGGGCAGTACTTC

d_call: .
clone_size: .
v_call: TRBV28
j_call: TRBJ2-2
cdr3_length: 14
cdr3_aa: CASSLRGNTGELFF
cdr3_nt: TGTGCCAGCAGTTTAAGGGGGAACACCGGGGAGCTGTTTTTT

d_call: TRBD2
clone_size: .
v_call: TRBV27
j_call: TRBJ2-2
cdr3_length: 15
cdr3_aa: CATRAGGRDTGELFF
cdr3_nt: TGTGCCACCAGGGCCGGCGGGAGGGACACCGGGGAGCTGTTTTTT

d_call: .
clone_size: .
v_call: TRBV7-7
j_call: TRBJ1-3
cdr3_length: 15
cdr3_aa: CASSRAFDSGNTIYF
cdr3_nt: TGTGCCAGCAGCCGCGCCTTTGACTCTGGAAACACCATATATTTT

d_call: .
clone_size: .
v_call: TRBV5-1
j_call: TRBJ1-2
cdr3_length: 16
cdr3_aa: CASSLDGGGDRYGYTF
cdr3_nt: TGCGCCAGCAGCTTGGACGGCGGGGGAGACAGATATGGCTACACCTTC

d_call: TRBD2
clone_size: .
v_call: TRBV7-2
j_call: TRBJ2-1
cdr3_length: 16
cdr3_aa: CASSLDGAGGYNEQFF
cdr3_nt: TGTGCCAGCAGCTTAGATGGGGCGGGAGGGTACAATGAGCAGTTCTTC

d_call: TRBD1
clone_size: .
v_call: TRBV6-6
j_call: TRBJ1-1
cdr3_length: 16
cdr3_aa: CASSYPTTGVNTEAFF
cdr3_nt: TGTGCCAGCAGTTACCCAACGACAGGGGTGAACACTGAAGCTTTCTTT

d_call: .
clone_size: .
v_call: TRBV29-1
j_call: TRBJ1-1
cdr3_length: 13
cdr3_aa: CSVQGRMNTEAFF
cdr3_nt: TGCAGCGTACAAGGACGGATGAACACTGAAGCTTTCTTT

d_call: TRBD1
clone_size: .
v_call: TRBV18
j_call: TRBJ1-1
cdr3_length: 15
cdr3_aa: CASSQTGAGVTEAFF
cdr3_nt: TGTGCCAGCTCACAAACAGGGGCCGGTGTTACTGAAGCTTTCTTT

d_call: TRBD2
clone_size: .
v_call: TRBV9
j_call: TRBJ2-3
cdr3_length: 16
cdr3_aa: CASSSSLAGVADTQYF
cdr3_nt: TGTGCCAGCAGCTCCTCCCTAGCGGGAGTGGCAGATACGCAGTATTTT

d_call: TRBD1
clone_size: .
v_call: TRBV5-1
j_call: TRBJ1-3
cdr3_length: 15
cdr3_aa: CASSPQDRSTNTIYF
cdr3_nt: TGCGCCAGCAGCCCGCAGGACAGGTCAACAAACACCATATATTTT

d_call: .
clone_size: once
v_call: TRBV7-2
j_call: TRBJ2-5
cdr3_length: 16
cdr3_aa: CASSLEPTGTQETQYF
cdr3_nt: TGTGCCAGCAGCTTAGAGCCGACAGGAACCCAAGAGACCCAGTACTTC

d_call: .
clone_size: .
v_call: TRBV4-1
j_call: TRBJ2-7
cdr3_length: 15
cdr3_aa: CASSQGLQGQYEQYF
cdr3_nt: TGCGCCAGCAGCCAGGGGCTACAGGGACAATACGAGCAGTACTTC

d_call: .
clone_size: .
v_call: TRBV19
j_call: TRBJ2-7
cdr3_length: 12
cdr3_aa: CASSIPGYEQYF
cdr3_nt: TGTGCCAGTAGTATCCCGGGCTACGAGCAGTACTTC

d_call: TRBD2
clone_size: .
v_call: TRBV15
j_call: TRBJ2-3
cdr3_length: 17
cdr3_aa: CATSKIAGALGTDTQYF
cdr3_nt: TGTGCCACCAGCAAAATAGCGGGAGCCTTGGGGACAGATACGCAGTATTTT

d_call: .
clone_size: .
v_call: TRBV10-3
j_call: TRBJ2-1
cdr3_length: 13
cdr3_aa: CAITGTYGNEQFF
cdr3_nt: TGTGCCATCACCGGGACCTACGGCAATGAGCAGTTCTTC

d_call: .
clone_size: .
v_call: TRBV5-4
j_call: TRBJ1-1
cdr3_length: 14
cdr3_aa: CASSLGVPNTEAFF
cdr3_nt: TGTGCCAGCAGCTTGGGAGTCCCGAACACTGAAGCTTTCTTT

d_call: .
clone_size: .
v_call: TRBV5-4
j_call: TRBJ2-1
cdr3_length: 17
cdr3_aa: CASSLVSGGGNRNEQFF
cdr3_nt: TGTGCCAGCAGCTTGGTTTCAGGGGGAGGGAATCGCAATGAGCAGTTCTTC

d_call: .
clone_size: .
v_call: TRBV6-5
j_call: TRBJ1-1
cdr3_length: 14
cdr3_aa: CASNHRAQNTEAFF
cdr3_nt: TGTGCCAGTAATCACAGGGCACAGAACACTGAAGCTTTCTTT

d_call: .
clone_size: .
v_call: TRBV9
j_call: TRBJ2-1
cdr3_length: 15
cdr3_aa: CASSVERRPYNEQFF
cdr3_nt: TGTGCCAGCAGCGTAGAGAGGAGGCCTTACAATGAGCAGTTCTTC

d_call: .
clone_size: .
v_call: TRBV7-7
j_call: TRBJ2-3
cdr3_length: 13
cdr3_aa: CASSLAGGDTQYF
cdr3_nt: TGTGCCAGCAGCTTAGCCGGTGGAGATACGCAGTATTTT

d_call: .
clone_size: few
v_call: TRBV5-5
j_call: TRBJ2-7
cdr3_length: 15
cdr3_aa: CASSFIGRGSYEQYF
cdr3_nt: TGTGCCAGCAGCTTCATCGGAAGGGGGTCCTACGAGCAGTACTTC

d_call: .
clone_size: .
v_call: TRBV6-1
j_call: TRBJ1-2
cdr3_length: 15
cdr3_aa: CASSVRKENDYGYTF
cdr3_nt: TGTGCCAGCAGTGTAAGGAAGGAGAACGACTATGGCTACACCTTC

d_call: .
clone_size: .
v_call: TRBV4-1
j_call: TRBJ1-5
cdr3_length: 15
cdr3_aa: CASSQKQDAHWPQHF
cdr3_nt: TGCGCCAGCAGCCAGAAACAGGACGCGCACTGGCCCCAGCATTTT